The rows below give T cell receptor beta chains drawn from one sample of a study of vaccination and CD4 T cells after COVID-19. The antigens for these receptors are not known. Each CDR3 protein gets one entry after TCRdb re-called the PCR reads with MiXCR. The table records 7,000 to 8,500 distinct CDR3 sequences, 45% to 55% of them present only once. Sequenced sample: CD4+ T cells from blood, cultured in vitro. All receptors derive from a human donor who had recovered from COVID-19. The CDR3 runs from the conserved cysteine through the conserved F or W. The order of the fields is clone size, J gene, V gene, D gene, CDR3 protein, CDR3 DNA. D genes are given only for firm matches. Where a row states a size, it is once, few, many or the class of an expanded clone; other rows omit it.

NA TRBJ1-5 TRBV24-1 NA CATIYRSLLGNQPQHF TGTGCCACCATCTATAGGTCCCTACTGGGCAATCAGCCCCAGCATTTT
NA TRBJ2-4 TRBV20-1 NA CSARDRWGLVNIQYF TGCAGTGCTAGAGATCGATGGGGGTTAGTCAACATTCAGTACTTC
few TRBJ2-5 TRBV18 TRBD1 CASSPSLLRDRGQETQYF TGTGCCAGCTCACCATCGTTATTAAGGGACAGGGGGCAAGAGACCCAGTACTTC
NA TRBJ2-3 TRBV19 TRBD2 CASAQTSGATDTQYF TGTGCCAGCGCCCAGACTAGCGGGGCCACAGATACGCAGTATTTT
NA TRBJ1-1 TRBV7-2 NA CASSLVWGRQNTEAFF TGTGCCAGCAGCTTAGTATGGGGCAGACAGAACACTGAAGCTTTCTTT
NA TRBJ1-2 TRBV14 NA CASSFYEGSGYTF TGTGCCAGCAGCTTCTATGAGGGAAGCGGCTACACCTTC
medium-sized TRBJ2-3 TRBV6-1 NA CASRPPGSDTQYF TGTGCCAGCAGGCCACCGGGGTCCGATACGCAGTATTTT
NA TRBJ1-5 TRBV12-3/TRBV12-4 NA CASSFPGFNQPQHF TGTGCCAGCAGTTTTCCGGGGTTCAATCAGCCCCAGCATTTT
few TRBJ1-3 TRBV24-1 TRBD1 CATYPGTGDGNTIYF TGTGCCACCTACCCGGGGACAGGGGACGGAAACACCATATATTTT
few TRBJ2-7 TRBV6-1 TRBD1 CASTRTGYTYEQYF TGTGCCAGCACCCGGACAGGGTACACCTACGAGCAGTACTTC
NA TRBJ1-4 TRBV6-4 TRBD1 CASSDSGYVRQGNEKLFF TGTGCCAGCAGTGACTCGGGCTATGTAAGACAGGGGAATGAAAAACTGTTTTTT
NA TRBJ1-1 TRBV12-3/TRBV12-4 NA CASRSQGMNTEAFF TGTGCCAGCAGATCACAGGGAATGAACACTGAAGCTTTCTTT
few TRBJ1-2 TRBV6-1 TRBD1 CASSVTGGDYGYTF TGTGCCAGCAGTGTGACAGGGGGGGACTATGGCTACACCTTC
medium-sized TRBJ1-5 TRBV7-2 NA CASSLGGNSNQPQHF TGTGCCAGCAGCTTAGGGGGCAATAGCAATCAGCCCCAGCATTTT
NA TRBJ1-1 TRBV28 TRBD1 CASRLTGETTEAFF TGTGCCAGCAGACTGACAGGGGAAACCACTGAAGCTTTCTTT
few TRBJ2-2 TRBV25-1 TRBD1 CASRQGNTGELFF TGTGCCTCCCGACAGGGGAACACCGGGGAGCTGTTTTTT
NA TRBJ1-1 TRBV5-6 NA CASSPRDFTRTEAFF TGTGCCAGCAGCCCGAGGGACTTTACAAGAACTGAAGCTTTCTTT
NA TRBJ1-2 TRBV6-1 NA CASTPLTPREGGYTF TGTGCCAGCACCCCCCTCACACCCCGGGAGGGTGGCTACACCTTC
NA TRBJ1-1 TRBV12-3/TRBV12-4 TRBD1 CASRFNTGVSEAFF TGTGCCAGCAGGTTCAACACAGGGGTGAGTGAAGCTTTCTTT
few TRBJ2-3 TRBV6-2/TRBV6-3 TRBD2 CASSPLAGGNTDTQYF TGTGCCAGCAGTCCACTAGCGGGGGGAAACACAGATACGCAGTATTTT
NA TRBJ1-4 TRBV6-1 NA CASRININEKLFF TGTGCCAGCCGTATCAACATTAATGAAAAACTGTTTTTT
NA TRBJ1-2 TRBV7-9 TRBD1 CASSSKGTGGDYGYTF TGTGCCAGCAGCTCCAAAGGCACAGGGGGAGACTATGGCTACACCTTC
NA TRBJ1-1 TRBV30 NA CAWRPVDRQNTEAFF TGTGCCTGGAGGCCGGTTGACAGACAGAACACTGAAGCTTTCTTT
NA TRBJ2-5 TRBV2 TRBD1 CASSPPTGGGGTQYF TGTGCCAGCAGCCCCCCGACAGGGGGCGGTGGGACCCAGTACTTC
NA TRBJ2-2 TRBV11-3 NA CASSLGGVRGTGELFF TGTGCCAGCAGCTTAGGTGGGGTCAGGGGAACCGGGGAGCTGTTTTTT
NA TRBJ1-5 TRBV20-1 NA CSASAEQVNQPQHF TGCAGTGCTAGCGCCGAGCAGGTGAATCAGCCCCAGCATTTT
few TRBJ1-6 TRBV7-2 TRBD1 CASSQGVRSPLHF TGTGCCAGTTCACAGGGGGTGAGATCACCCCTCCACTTT
few TRBJ1-6 TRBV27 TRBD1 CASGLLTGGNSPLHF TGTGCCAGCGGCTTATTGACAGGGGGTAATTCACCCCTCCACTTT
NA TRBJ2-7 TRBV2 NA CASSGDIYEQYF TGTGCCAGCAGTGGGGACATCTACGAGCAGTACTTC
NA TRBJ1-2 TRBV12-3/TRBV12-4 NA CASSSRGSNYGYTF TGTGCCAGCAGCTCCCGGGGATCTAACTATGGCTACACCTTC
NA TRBJ1-2 TRBV10-3 NA CAISELAGYYGYTF TGTGCCATCAGTGAGTTGGCAGGTTACTATGGCTACACCTTC
once TRBJ2-6 TRBV18 TRBD1 CASSPGQGNSGANVLTF TGTGCCAGCTCACCGGGACAGGGAAACTCTGGGGCCAACGTCCTGACTTTC